This entry is about one TCR beta chain. It lacks a known antigen. At one boundary the junction diverges from the germline segment, which might be a read error. The data stem from a study of T cells after somatic rescue of genetic block (dated by TCRdb to 2018 to 2020). About the full investigation: What the study looked at was long-term robustness, specifically in a T-cell system that came about through somatic rescue of a genetic block in T-cell development.

The receptor library was made with the immunoSEQ multiplex PCR assay. TCRdb carries this immuneACCESS record with in-frame sequences only. Its versions omit some clonotypes, under half of them owing to an unresolved V gene in the studies checked, with the rest unexplained. Counted in this sample were tens of thousands of clones; 85% to 90% of them appeared once. Roughly 1.7% of the sample lies in the top ten. From the cysteine through the phenylalanine, the CDR3 covers 15 amino acids. Of the read, only the CDR3 DNA is kept; its 45 bases are in frame from base 1. CDR1 and CDR2 were assigned from the germline V gene (reference sequence) as MNHEY and SMNVEV.

The sequenced sample was peripheral blood mononuclear cells (PBMCs). The sequence is built from TRBV27 and TRBJ1-1, with 8 bases matching TRBD1. The receptor's source is a woman aged 18-29 years. The sequenced DNA is TGTGCCAGCAGTGTATCAGGGGGCGCGGACACTGAAGCTTTCTTT. Its translation is CASSVSGGADTEAFF.